This is a list of T cell receptor beta chains from one sample in a study of blood T cell repertoires in COVID-19. Repertoires were generated with immunoSEQ multiplex PCR, while TCRdb's copy carries only in-frame clones and drops some. The data show under 140,000 clones, 72% seen once. The sample was peripheral blood. These receptors were taken from a woman in her sixties with acute or convalescent COVID-19. Both conserved end residues are part of each CDR3. The order of the fields is D gene, V gene, clone size, J gene, CDR3 DNA, CDR3 protein. D genes are given only for firm matches. Clone size is stated in some rows and not others, as once, few, many or a class when expanded.

NA,TRBV28,once,TRBJ1-5,TGTGCCAGCAGTTTATGGGGGAATCAGGGAAAGCAGCCCCAGCATTTT,CASSLWGNQGKQPQHF
TRBD2,TRBV5-6,few,TRBJ2-3,TGTGCCAGCAGCTTGGCCGGACGGGGGGGACCAGATACGCAGTATTTT,CASSLAGRGGPDTQYF
TRBD1,TRBV5-6,NA,TRBJ1-2,TGTGCCAGCAGTCCCGGACAGGGCTTAGGCTACACCTTC,CASSPGQGLGYTF
NA,TRBV7-9,NA,TRBJ2-3,TGTGCCAGCAGCCGCGATCTTAGCACAGATACGCAGTATTTT,CASSRDLSTDTQYF
NA,TRBV6-4,NA,TRBJ2-3,TGTGCCAGCAGTGAACAGGGCCGCCCAGATACGCAGTATTTT,CASSEQGRPDTQYF
NA,TRBV15,NA,TRBJ1-1,TGTGCCACCAGCAGAGATCCCCTGGCGGGCACTGAAGCTTTCTTT,CATSRDPLAGTEAFF
NA,TRBV28,NA,TRBJ1-3,TGTGCCAGCAGTTTGGGCCACAGCTCTGGAAACACCATATATTTT,CASSLGHSSGNTIYF
TRBD1,TRBV7-2,NA,TRBJ2-1,TGTGCCAGCAGGTTAACCGGGACAGGGGGCAGGAATGAGCAGTTCTTC,CASRLTGTGGRNEQFF
TRBD1,TRBV19,NA,TRBJ2-1,TGTGCCAGTAGTGAACGACAGGGCAATATGTTCTTC,CASSERQGNMFF
NA,TRBV19,once,TRBJ2-3,TGTGCCAGTAGTATGCGTCCAGATACGCAGTATTTT,CASSMRPDTQYF
NA,TRBV19,NA,TRBJ2-7,TGTGCCAGTAGTACCGGACAGTCCTACGAGCAGTACTTC,CASSTGQSYEQYF
NA,TRBV7-3,NA,TRBJ2-6,TGTGCCAGCAGCTTCACAGGGCCTGGGGCCAACGTCCTGACTTTC,CASSFTGPGANVLTF
NA,TRBV6-1,NA,TRBJ2-1,TGTGCCAGCAGTGATTTACGGTACAATGAGCAGTTCTTC,CASSDLRYNEQFF
TRBD2,TRBV5-5,NA,TRBJ2-7,TGTGCCAGCAGCTTGGGGCAGGGAGGGGACGAGCAGTACTTC,CASSLGQGGDEQYF
TRBD2,TRBV3-1/TRBV3-2,NA,TRBJ2-2,TGTGCCAGCAGCCAAGAGTACGGACTAGCGGGGGAGGCCGGGGAGCTGTTTTTT,CASSQEYGLAGEAGELFF
NA,TRBV6-5,NA,TRBJ1-5,TGTGCCAGCACTACCCTACAGGGTCCCAATCAGCCCCAGCATTTT,CASTTLQGPNQPQHF
NA,TRBV27,few,TRBJ1-1,TGTGCCAGCAGTCCGCAACAGGGGAACACTGAAGCTTTCTTT,CASSPQQGNTEAFF
NA,TRBV6-5,NA,TRBJ1-1,TGTGCCAGCAGTTGGGCCAGGAACTTTGAAGCTTTCTTT,CASSWARNFEAFF
TRBD1,TRBV5-1,NA,TRBJ1-6,TGCGCCAGCAGCCCTAGGACAGGGAATAATTCACCCCTCCACTTT,CASSPRTGNNSPLHF
NA,TRBV29-1,NA,TRBJ1-2,TGCAGCGTATCGGACAGAAACTATGGCTACACCTTC,CSVSDRNYGYTF
NA,TRBV7-9,NA,TRBJ1-4,TGTGCCAGCAGCCCGACCAGGGGTGGTGAAAAACTGTTTTTT,CASSPTRGGEKLFF
NA,TRBV19,NA,TRBJ2-3,TGTGCCAGTAGTAGACAGCGAAAAGATACGCAGTATTTT,CASSRQRKDTQYF
TRBD2,TRBV5-1,once,TRBJ2-1,TGCGCCAGCAGCTTGGCCCCTGTGGCGGGGGGGCCCAATGAGCAGTTCTTC,CASSLAPVAGGPNEQFF
TRBD1,TRBV19,NA,TRBJ2-7,TGTGCCAGTAGTACCTCATCGCAGGGGGCAGAGGAGCAGTACTTC,CASSTSSQGAEEQYF
NA,TRBV7-2,few,TRBJ2-5,TGTGCCAGCAGGGCCCAGGAGACCCAGTACTTC,CASRAQETQYF
NA,TRBV5-4,NA,TRBJ2-6,TGTGCCAGCAGGAAGGATCCGGGATCAACTTCTGGGGCCAACGTCCTGACTTTC,CASRKDPGSTSGANVLTF
NA,TRBV10-2,NA,TRBJ2-3,TGCGCCAGTTCTCCCCGATGGGAGCGGAGCACAGATACGCAGTATTTT,CASSPRWERSTDTQYF
NA,TRBV11-2,NA,TRBJ2-7,TGTGCCAGCAGCTTAGGGCCCCTCTACGAGCAGTACTTC,CASSLGPLYEQYF
TRBD1,TRBV30,NA,TRBJ1-1,TGTGCCTGGAGGGGACAGTTGAACACTGAAGCTTTCTTT,CAWRGQLNTEAFF
TRBD1,TRBV19,NA,TRBJ2-7,TGTGCCAGTAGTACCGTAAGGACAGGGGTCTACGAGCAGTACTTC,CASSTVRTGVYEQYF
TRBD2,TRBV27,NA,TRBJ2-1,TGTGCCAGCCGTAGCGGGGGGATAGTCAATGAGCAGTTCTTC,CASRSGGIVNEQFF
NA,TRBV9,NA,TRBJ1-3,TGTGCCAGCAGCGTGGGAACAGGGTACTCTGGAAACACCATATATTTT,CASSVGTGYSGNTIYF
TRBD1,TRBV25-1,NA,TRBJ2-7,TGTGCCAGCGGGGACAGGGCCTACGAGCAGTACTTC,CASGDRAYEQYF
TRBD2,TRBV6-2/TRBV6-3,NA,TRBJ2-7,TGTGCCAGCAGCAATAGCGGGGGGACCTACGAGCAGTACTTC,CASSNSGGTYEQYF
TRBD1,TRBV6-6,once,TRBJ2-2,TGTGCCAGCAGTTCACATGACAGGGGGCTTAGCGGGGAGCTGTTTTTT,CASSSHDRGLSGELFF
NA,TRBV5-1,NA,TRBJ2-3,TGCGCCAGCAGCTCCGGGAGGGGGCATTCAGATACGCAGTATTTT,CASSSGRGHSDTQYF
TRBD2,TRBV6-5,many,TRBJ2-5,TGTGCCAGCAGTCCTAGCGGGGGGTACCAAGAGACCCAGTACTTC,CASSPSGGYQETQYF
NA,TRBV9,NA,TRBJ1-4,TGTGCCAGCAGCGTCAGACAGAATAATGAAAAACTGTTTTTT,CASSVRQNNEKLFF
NA,TRBV10-3,NA,TRBJ1-2,TGTGCCATCAGTTTCAGGGGAGAGGACGGCTACACCTTC,CAISFRGEDGYTF
NA,TRBV2,NA,TRBJ1-1,TGTGCCAGCAGAGACAGACCAACGAACACTGAAGCTTTCTTT,CASRDRPTNTEAFF
NA,TRBV7-2,NA,TRBJ2-3,TGTGCCAGCACCGCAGGGGGGATCACAGATACGCAGTATTTT,CASTAGGITDTQYF
NA,TRBV3-1/TRBV3-2,NA,TRBJ2-5,TGTGCCAGCAGCTGGACTCAGTACCAAGAGACCCAGTACTTC,CASSWTQYQETQYF
NA,TRBV19,NA,TRBJ1-6,TGTGCCAGTAGTTCCCACACGAATTCACCCCTCCACTTT,CASSSHTNSPLHF
NA,TRBV5-5,NA,TRBJ1-1,TGTGCCAGCAGCCGCGACAGGTTTGAAGCTTTCTTT,CASSRDRFEAFF